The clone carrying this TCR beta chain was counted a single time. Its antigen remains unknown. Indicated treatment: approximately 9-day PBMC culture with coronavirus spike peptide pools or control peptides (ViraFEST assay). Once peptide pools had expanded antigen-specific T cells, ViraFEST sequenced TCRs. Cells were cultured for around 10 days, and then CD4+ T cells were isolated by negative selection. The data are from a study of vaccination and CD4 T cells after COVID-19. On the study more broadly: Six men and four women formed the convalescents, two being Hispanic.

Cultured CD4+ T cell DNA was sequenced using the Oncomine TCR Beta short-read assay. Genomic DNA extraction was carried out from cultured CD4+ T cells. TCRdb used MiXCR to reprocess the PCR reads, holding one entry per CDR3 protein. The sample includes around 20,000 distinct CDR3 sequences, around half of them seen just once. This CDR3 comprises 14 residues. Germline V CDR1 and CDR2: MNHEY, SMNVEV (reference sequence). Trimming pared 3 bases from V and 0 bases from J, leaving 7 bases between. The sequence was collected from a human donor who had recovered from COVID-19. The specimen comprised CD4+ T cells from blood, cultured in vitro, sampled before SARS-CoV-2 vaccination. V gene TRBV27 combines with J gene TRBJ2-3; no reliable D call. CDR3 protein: CASSLSDSTDTQYF. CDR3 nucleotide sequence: TGTGCCAGCAGTTTGTCGGATAGCACAGATACGCAGTATTTT.